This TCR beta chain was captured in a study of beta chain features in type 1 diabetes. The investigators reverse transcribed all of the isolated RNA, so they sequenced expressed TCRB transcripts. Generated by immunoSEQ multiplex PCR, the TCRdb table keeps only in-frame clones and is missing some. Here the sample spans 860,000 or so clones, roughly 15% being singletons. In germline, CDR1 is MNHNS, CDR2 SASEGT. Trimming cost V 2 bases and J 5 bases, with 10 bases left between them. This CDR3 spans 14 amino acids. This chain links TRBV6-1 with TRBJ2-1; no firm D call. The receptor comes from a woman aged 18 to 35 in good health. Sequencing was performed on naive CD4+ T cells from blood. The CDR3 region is CASSELFQNNEQFF. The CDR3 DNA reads TGTGCCAGCAGTGAACTGTTTCAGAACAATGAGCAGTTCTTC.